This T cell receptor (beta chain) emerged from a study of graft-versus-host responses after intestinal transplantation. Study results and caveats: High graft-versus-host to host-versus-graft clonal ratios were seen in allografts of patients with graft-donor T cell macrochimerism. Some GvH clones appeared in ileal mucosa or blood before recipient bone marrow.

A word on this clone: The antigen is unknown.

V was clipped by 7 bases and J by 2 bases, with 16 bases between them. The CDR3 covers 15 residues. Germline V gives CDR1 MRHNA, CDR2 SNTAGT. Produced via immunoSEQ multiplex PCR; TCRdb's table is partial and in-frame only. The sample comprises about 97,000 clones, about 93% of which are singletons, and 16% rests with the top ten. Sequenced material: PBMCs, taken 450 to 480 days after intestinal transplant. This TCR came from a human patient who received an intestinal transplant, so some T cells may come from the graft donor. The chain recombines TRBV6-4 with TRBJ2-3, with D perhaps TRBD2 (6 bases). In DNA, the CDR3 is TGTGCCAGCAAGCAGGGTAGCGGTCACACAGATACGCAGTATTTT. It translates to CASKQGSGHTDTQYF.